Presented here are 25 T cell receptor beta chains from one specimen sequenced in a study of T cells expressing NK-cell markers. With the 5' RACE reads reprocessed, TCRdb shows one record per CDR3 protein and no DNA. This sample contains hundreds of thousands of distinct CDR3 sequences. Sequencing input: blood T cells: a sorted CD56 or NKG2C T cell subset, CD4+ or CD8+ T cells, or bulk PBMC T cells (not recorded which). These receptors all come from a woman aged 18-69 years in good health.

The rearrangement uses TRBV29-1 and TRBJ2-3; the TCRdb D gene call, TRBD1, has no DNA to confirm it. CDR1 SQVTM and CDR2 ANQGSEA come from the germline V gene. The CDR3 covers 14 residues. The CDR3 protein is CSVGGGETTDTQYF.

The rearrangement links TRBV24-1 to TRBJ2-2; the D call of TRBD2 rests on TCRdb alone, since no DNA is present to check it. CDR3 size: 15 residues. Germline V CDR1 and CDR2: KGHDR, SFDVKD. The CDR3 region is CATSVPRGPTGELFF.

The chain joins TRBV18 to TRBJ2-1. The V gene's germline CDR1 is KGHSH and CDR2 LQKENI. This CDR3 region has 13 residues. The CDR3 reads CASSPTGGFEQFF.

The chain uses TRBV29-1 and TRBJ2-5; TCRdb selects TRBD2, and the lack of DNA leaves this call unchecked. The CDR3 is 12 residues long. Germline CDR1 SQVTM, CDR2 ANQGSEA. This CDR3 is CSGFQGGETQYF.

V is TRBV27 and J is TRBJ2-1; without DNA, the TCRdb call of TRBD2 cannot be checked. The CDR3 is made up of 15 amino acids. Germline CDR1 is MNHEY and CDR2 is SMNVEV (reference sequence). CDR3 amino acids: CASSLLAGLYHEQFF.

The rearrangement links TRBV5-1 to TRBJ2-7; the TRBD1 assignment by TCRdb is unverifiable without DNA. CDR3 length: 16 amino acids. CDR1 SGHRS and CDR2 YFSETQ come from the germline V gene. The CDR3 sequence is CASSLPTDRPPHEQYF.

V usage is TRBV6-2 or TRBV6-3 and J usage is TRBJ1-5. The CDR3 has 15 residues. Looked up from germline, CDR1 is MNHEY and CDR2 is SVGEGT. CDR3 region: CASSYVPASNQPQHF.

The chain recombines TRBV7-2 with TRBJ2-3; the TCRdb call, TRBD2, lacks DNA for checking. The CDR3 has 14 residues. From germline, CDR1 is SGHTA and CDR2 FQGNSA. This CDR3 reads CASRPTRDTDTQYF.

This chain connects TRBV6-5 to TRBJ2-2. The germline CDR1 and CDR2 sequences are MNHEY and SVGAGI. The CDR3 length is 14 residues. CDR3 amino acids: CASSYTGRSGELFF.

The V and J genes are TRBV6-5 and TRBJ1-2. The CDR3 loop spans 13 amino acids. The germline V gene encodes CDR1 MNHEY and CDR2 SVGAGI. CDR3 sequence: CASSWQGEGGYTF.

The rearrangement joins TRBV5-1 to TRBJ2-1; TCRdb picks TRBD1, but there is no DNA to check that call. The germline V gene encodes CDR1 SGHRS and CDR2 YFSETQ. The CDR3 is 15 amino acids. The CDR3 reads CASRQEGGGYNEQFF.

V and J are TRBV23-1 and TRBJ1-5. TRBV23-1 is reported as an ORF; its role is uncertain. The CDR3 length is 17 residues. CDR3 region: CASSQSKVQGGNQPQHF.

This rearrangement joins TRBV10-3 to TRBJ1-2; TCRdb lists TRBD1, though no DNA is available to test this call. The CDR3 length is 12 residues. The germline gives CDR1 ENHRY, CDR2 SYGVKD. CDR3 loop: CATTGGAKGYTF.

V is TRBV12-3 or TRBV12-4 and J is TRBJ1-2; the TRBD1 assignment by TCRdb is unverifiable without DNA. This CDR3 is 15 amino acids long. CDR3 loop: CASSPQTVPNYGYTF.

The chain joins TRBV12-3 or TRBV12-4 to TRBJ1-1. The CDR3 loop spans 14 amino acids. CDR3 in amino acids: CASRRETLGTEAFF.

The CDR3 sequence is CASSLDGQGISRSPLHF. The rearrangement joins TRBV5-1 to TRBJ1-6; the TCRdb call, TRBD1, lacks DNA for checking. Germline V CDR1 and CDR2: SGHRS, YFSETQ. This CDR3 spans 17 amino acids.

This sequence joins TRBV5-1 and TRBJ1-1. The CDR3 is 14 residues long. Germline lookup yields CDR1 SGHRS and CDR2 YFSETQ. The CDR3 spells CASSLTASKAEAFF.

This chain connects TRBV20-1 to TRBJ2-1; the D call from TCRdb, TRBD2, cannot be confirmed without DNA. The length of the CDR3 is 15 residues. Per the germline V gene, CDR1 is DFQATT and CDR2 is SNEGSKA (reference sequence). The CDR3 region is CSARELAGGYNEQFF.

This rearrangement joins TRBV11-2 to TRBJ2-5. The CDR3 runs to 17 residues. Germline V gene lookup returns CDR1 SGHAT and CDR2 FQNNGV. The CDR3 region is CASSLGRDYRDQETQYF.

The CDR3 protein is CASSPYGQNEKLFF. The V gene is TRBV12-3 or TRBV12-4, the J gene TRBJ1-4; TCRdb names TRBD1, which stays unverified in the absence of DNA. CDR3 length: 14 amino acids.

V is TRBV6-5 and J is TRBJ1-5; TCRdb gives TRBD1 as the D gene, but with no DNA this cannot be confirmed. Germline lookup yields CDR1 MNHEY and CDR2 SVGAGI. CDR3 size: 15 residues. The CDR3 loop reads CASSYFWDGNQPQHF.

The V and J genes are TRBV6-5 and TRBJ2-3; TCRdb indicates TRBD1, and absent DNA this call remains unverified. Germline lookup yields CDR1 MNHEY and CDR2 SVGAGI. The CDR3 consists of 15 residues. CDR3: CASSYSMAQADTQYF.

The chain links TRBV10-3 to TRBJ1-4; TCRdb outputs TRBD1, but without DNA this stays unchecked. From germline, CDR1 is ENHRY and CDR2 SYGVKD. The CDR3 extends over 13 amino acids. The CDR3: CAINRDQDEKLFF.

The gene calls are TRBV28 and TRBJ1-4; TCRdb proposes TRBD1, but this gene call is untestable without DNA. The CDR3 contains 16 residues. Germline assignment: CDR1 MDHEN and CDR2 SYDVKM. CDR3: CASSSRTGTTNEKLFF.

The V call is TRBV6-5, the J call TRBJ2-7. The CDR3 runs 14 residues. Germline V gene lookup returns CDR1 MNHEY and CDR2 SVGAGI. The CDR3 is CASSYGSERWEQYF.